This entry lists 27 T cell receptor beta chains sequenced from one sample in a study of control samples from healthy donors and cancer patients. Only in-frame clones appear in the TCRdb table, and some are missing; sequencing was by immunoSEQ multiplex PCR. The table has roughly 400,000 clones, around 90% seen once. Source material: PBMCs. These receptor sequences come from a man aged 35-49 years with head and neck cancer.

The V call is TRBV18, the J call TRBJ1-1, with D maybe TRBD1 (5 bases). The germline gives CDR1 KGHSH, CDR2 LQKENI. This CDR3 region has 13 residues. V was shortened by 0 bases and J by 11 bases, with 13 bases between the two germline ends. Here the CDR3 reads CASSPPGQAGAFF. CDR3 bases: TGTGCCAGCTCACCACCGGGCCAGGCAGGGGCTTTCTTT. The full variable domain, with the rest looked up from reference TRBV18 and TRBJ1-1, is NAGVMQNPRHLVRRRGQEARLRCSPMKGHSHVYWYRQLPEEGLKFMVYLQKENIIDESGMPKERFSAEFPKEGPSILRIQQVVRGDSAAYFCASSPPGQAGAFFGQGTRLTVV.

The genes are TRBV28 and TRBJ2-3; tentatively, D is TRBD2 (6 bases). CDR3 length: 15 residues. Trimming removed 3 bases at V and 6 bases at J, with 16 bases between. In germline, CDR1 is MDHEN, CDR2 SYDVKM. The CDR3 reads CASSLSLGGRDTQYF. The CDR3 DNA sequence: TGTGCCAGCAGTTTGTCCCTCGGGGGTCGGGATACGCAGTATTTT.

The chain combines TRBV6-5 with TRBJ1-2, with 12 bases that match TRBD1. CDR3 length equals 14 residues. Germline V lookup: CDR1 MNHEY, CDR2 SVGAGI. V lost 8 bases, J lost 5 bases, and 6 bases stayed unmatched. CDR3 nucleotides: TGTGCCAGCCAAGGGACAGGGGGCTCGTATGGCTACACCTTC. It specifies CASQGTGGSYGYTF.

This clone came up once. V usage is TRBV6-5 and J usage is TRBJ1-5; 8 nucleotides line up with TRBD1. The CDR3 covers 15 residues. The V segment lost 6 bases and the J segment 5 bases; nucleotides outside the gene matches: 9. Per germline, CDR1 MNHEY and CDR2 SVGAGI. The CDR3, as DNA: TGTGCCAGCAGCGCGGACAGGGCGCCACATCAGCCCCAGCATTTT. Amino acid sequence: CASSADRAPHQPQHF.

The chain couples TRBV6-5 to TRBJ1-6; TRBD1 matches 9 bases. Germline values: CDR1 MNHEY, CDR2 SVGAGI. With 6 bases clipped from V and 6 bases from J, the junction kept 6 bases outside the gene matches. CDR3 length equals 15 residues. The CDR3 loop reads CASRRGGQGNSPLHF. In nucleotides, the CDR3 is TGTGCCAGCAGGCGGGGGGGACAGGGTAATTCACCCCTCCACTTT.

CDR3 nucleotide sequence: TGTGCCAGCGGGACCCTAGATGGCTACACCTTC. It encodes CASGTLDGYTF. This chain joins TRBV9 and TRBJ1-2; TRBD1 is a possible D gene (5 bases). CDR3 size: 11 residues. CDR1 is SGDLS and CDR2 is YYNGEE in the germline V gene. V was pared by 7 bases and J by 6 bases, with 10 bases between.

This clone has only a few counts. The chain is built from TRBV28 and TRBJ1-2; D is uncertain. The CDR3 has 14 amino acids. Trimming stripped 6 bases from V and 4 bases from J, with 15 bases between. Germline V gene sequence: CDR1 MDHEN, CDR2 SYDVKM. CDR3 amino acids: CASSEPWSGYGYTF. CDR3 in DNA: TGTGCCAGCAGCGAGCCCTGGTCTGGCTATGGCTACACCTTC.

CDR3 loop: CASREDKGYGYTF. In nucleotides, the CDR3 is TGCGCCAGCAGGGAAGACAAGGGCTATGGCTACACCTTC. The genes are TRBV10-2 and TRBJ1-2; D unresolved. The CDR3 is made up of 13 amino acids. Germline lookup yields CDR1 WSHSY and CDR2 SAAADI. V gave up 6 bases and J gave up 4 bases, with 12 bases separating them.

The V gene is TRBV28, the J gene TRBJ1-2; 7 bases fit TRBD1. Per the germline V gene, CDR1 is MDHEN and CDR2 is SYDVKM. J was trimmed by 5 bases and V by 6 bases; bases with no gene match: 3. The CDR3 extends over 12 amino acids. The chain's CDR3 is CASRSGGYGYTF. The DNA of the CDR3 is TGTGCCAGCAGATCAGGGGGGTATGGCTACACCTTC.

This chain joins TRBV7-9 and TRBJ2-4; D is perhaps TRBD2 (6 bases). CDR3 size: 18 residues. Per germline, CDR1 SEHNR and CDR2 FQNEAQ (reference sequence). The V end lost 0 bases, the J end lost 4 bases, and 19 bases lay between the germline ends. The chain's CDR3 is CASSLADRGIGTKNIQYF. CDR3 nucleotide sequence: TGTGCCAGCAGCTTAGCAGATCGCGGGATTGGCACAAAAAACATTCAGTACTTC.

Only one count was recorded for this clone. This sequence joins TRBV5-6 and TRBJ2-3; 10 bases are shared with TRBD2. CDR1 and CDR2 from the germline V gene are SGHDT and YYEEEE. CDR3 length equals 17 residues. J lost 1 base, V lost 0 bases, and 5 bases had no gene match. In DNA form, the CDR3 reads TGTGCCAGCAGCTTGGATAGCGGGGGGTTCCGCACAGATACGCAGTATTTT. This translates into CASSLDSGGFRTDTQYF.

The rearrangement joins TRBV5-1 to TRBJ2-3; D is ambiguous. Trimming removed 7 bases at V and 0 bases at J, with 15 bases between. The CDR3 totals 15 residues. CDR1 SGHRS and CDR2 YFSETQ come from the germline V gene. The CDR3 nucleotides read TGCGCCAGCCGAAACCTCGCGGCTAGCACAGATACGCAGTATTTT. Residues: CASRNLAASTDTQYF.

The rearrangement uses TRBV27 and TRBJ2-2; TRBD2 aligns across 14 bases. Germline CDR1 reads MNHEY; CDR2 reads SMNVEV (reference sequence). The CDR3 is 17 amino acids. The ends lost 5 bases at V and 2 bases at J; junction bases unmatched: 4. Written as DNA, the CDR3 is TGTGCCAGCAGTCGGACTAGCGGGGGGCCCAACACCGGGGAGCTGTTTTTT. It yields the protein CASSRTSGGPNTGELFF.

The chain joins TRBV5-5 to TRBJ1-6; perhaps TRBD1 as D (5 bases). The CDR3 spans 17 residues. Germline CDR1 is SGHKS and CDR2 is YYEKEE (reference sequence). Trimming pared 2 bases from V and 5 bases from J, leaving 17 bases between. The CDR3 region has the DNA TGTGCCAGCAGCTTAAACCTGCTCGGGGCAGATAATTCACCCCTCCACTTT. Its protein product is CASSLNLLGADNSPLHF.

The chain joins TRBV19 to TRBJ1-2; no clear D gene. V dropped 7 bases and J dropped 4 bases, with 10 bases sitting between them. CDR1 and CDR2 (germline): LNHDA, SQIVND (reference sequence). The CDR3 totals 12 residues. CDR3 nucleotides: TGTGCCAGTAATAAGGAGGGCTATGGCTACACCTTC. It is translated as CASNKEGYGYTF.

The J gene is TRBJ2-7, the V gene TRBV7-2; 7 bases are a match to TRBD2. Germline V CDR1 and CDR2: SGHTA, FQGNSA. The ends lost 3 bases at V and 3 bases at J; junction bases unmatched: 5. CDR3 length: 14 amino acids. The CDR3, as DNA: TGTGCCAGCAGCTTTAGACTAGCAGACTACGAGCAGTACTTC. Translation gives CASSFRLADYEQYF.

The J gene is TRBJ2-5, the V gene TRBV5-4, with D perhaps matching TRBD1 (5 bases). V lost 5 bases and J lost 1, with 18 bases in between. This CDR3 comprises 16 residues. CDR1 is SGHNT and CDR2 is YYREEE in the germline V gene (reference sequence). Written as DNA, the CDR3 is TGTGCCAGCAGTCCCTGGGGCGCCGGTCTCCAAGAGACCCAGTACTTC. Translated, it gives CASSPWGAGLQETQYF.

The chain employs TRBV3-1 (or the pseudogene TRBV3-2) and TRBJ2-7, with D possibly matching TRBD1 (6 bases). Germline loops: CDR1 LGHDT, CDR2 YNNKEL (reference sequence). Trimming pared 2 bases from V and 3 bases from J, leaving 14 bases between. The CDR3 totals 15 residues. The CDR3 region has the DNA TGTGCCAGCAGCCAAATGGGGGCGCGCGACTACGAGCAGTACTTC. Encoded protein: CASSQMGARDYEQYF.

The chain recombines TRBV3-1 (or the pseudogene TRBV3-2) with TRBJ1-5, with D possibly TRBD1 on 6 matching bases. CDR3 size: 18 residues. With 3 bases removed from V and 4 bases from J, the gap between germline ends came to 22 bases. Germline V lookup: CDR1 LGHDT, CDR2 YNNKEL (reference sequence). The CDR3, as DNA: TGTGCCAGCAGCCAGAATACCAATTACAGGGTACGAAATCAGCCCCAGCATTTT. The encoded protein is CASSQNTNYRVRNQPQHF.

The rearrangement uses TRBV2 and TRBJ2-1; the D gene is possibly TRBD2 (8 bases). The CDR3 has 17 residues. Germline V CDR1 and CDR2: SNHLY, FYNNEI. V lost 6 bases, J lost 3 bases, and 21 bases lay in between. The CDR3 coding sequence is TGTGCCAGCAGACAGGGGTTAGCGGGAAACCGCTACAATGAGCAGTTCTTC. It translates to CASRQGLAGNRYNEQFF.

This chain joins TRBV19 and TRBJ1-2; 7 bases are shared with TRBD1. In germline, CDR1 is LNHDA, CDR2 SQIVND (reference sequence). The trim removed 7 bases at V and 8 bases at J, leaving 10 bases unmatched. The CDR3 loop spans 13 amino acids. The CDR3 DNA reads TGTGCCAGTAACCTCAGGGGGATAGGCGGCTACACCTTC. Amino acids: CASNLRGIGGYTF.

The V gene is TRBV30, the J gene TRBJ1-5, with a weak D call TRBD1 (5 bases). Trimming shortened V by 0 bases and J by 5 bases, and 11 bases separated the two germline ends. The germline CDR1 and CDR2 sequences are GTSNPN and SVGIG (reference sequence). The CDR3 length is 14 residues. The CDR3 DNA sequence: TGTGCCTGGAGTGTAGGCAGGGTGGATCAGCCCCAGCATTTT. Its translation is CAWSVGRVDQPQHF.

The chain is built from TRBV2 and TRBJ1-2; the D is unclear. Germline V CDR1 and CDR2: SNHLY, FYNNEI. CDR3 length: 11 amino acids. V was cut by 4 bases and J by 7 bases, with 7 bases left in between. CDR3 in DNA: TGTGCCAGCAGTGGGGGTAGTGGCTACACCTTC. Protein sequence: CASSGGSGYTF.

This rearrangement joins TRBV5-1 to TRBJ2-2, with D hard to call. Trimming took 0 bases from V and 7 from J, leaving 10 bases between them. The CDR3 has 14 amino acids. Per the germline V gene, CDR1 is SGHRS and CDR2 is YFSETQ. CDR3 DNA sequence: TGCGCCAGCAGCTTGGGACCCCTTGTCGGGGAGCTGTTTTTT. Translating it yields CASSLGPLVGELFF. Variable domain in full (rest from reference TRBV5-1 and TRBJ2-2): KAGVTQTPRYLIKTRGQQVTLSCSPISGHRSVSWYQQTPGQGLQFLFEYFSETQRNKGNFPGRFSGRQFSNSRSEMNVSTLELGDSALYLCASSLGPLVGELFFGEGSRLTVL.

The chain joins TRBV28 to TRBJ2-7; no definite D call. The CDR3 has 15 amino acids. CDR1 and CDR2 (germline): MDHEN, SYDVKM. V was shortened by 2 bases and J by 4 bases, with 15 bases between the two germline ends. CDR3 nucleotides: TGTGCCAGCAGTTTAAGTCGTGGGGTTAGGTACGAGCAGTACTTC. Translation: CASSLSRGVRYEQYF. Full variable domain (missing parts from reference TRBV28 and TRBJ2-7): DVKVTQSSRYLVKRTGEKVFLECVQDMDHENMFWYRQDPGLGLRLIYFSYDVKMKEKGDIPEGYSVSREKKERFSLILESASTNQTSMYLCASSLSRGVRYEQYFGPGTRLTVT.

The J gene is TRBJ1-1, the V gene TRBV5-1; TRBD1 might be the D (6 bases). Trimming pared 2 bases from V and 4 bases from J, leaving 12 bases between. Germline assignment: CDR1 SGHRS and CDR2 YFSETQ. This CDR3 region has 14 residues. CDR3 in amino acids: CASSLGGGITEAFF. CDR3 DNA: TGCGCCAGCAGCTTAGGTGGGGGCATCACTGAAGCTTTCTTT.

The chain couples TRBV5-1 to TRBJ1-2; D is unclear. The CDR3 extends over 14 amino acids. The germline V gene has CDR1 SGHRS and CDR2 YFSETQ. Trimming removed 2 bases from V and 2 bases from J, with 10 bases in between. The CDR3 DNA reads TGCGCCAGCAGCTTACGGGAAACCAACTATGGCTACACCTTC. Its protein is CASSLRETNYGYTF.